A selection of T cell receptor beta chains follows, all from one sample in a study of OX40 agonist ivuxolimab in advanced cancers. Method: immunoSEQ multiplex PCR; TCRdb's copy keeps in-frame clones and lacks some. The top ten clones hold over 0.75% of a sample with tens of thousands of clones, about 86% of them seen once. This specimen consisted of CD4+ or CD8+ T cells sorted from blood, obtained in a trial of the OX40 agonist ivuxolimab. These receptors were obtained from an adult with an advanced solid tumor such as melanoma, head and neck, liver or kidney cancer. Each CDR3 is given with its conserved first and last residue. Fields, in order: D gene, clone size, J gene, V gene, CDR3 DNA, CDR3 protein. A D gene is named only where the DNA matches it firmly. Only some rows state a clone size, as once, few, many or a class for expanded clones.

d_gene: NA; abundance: NA; j_gene: TRBJ2-7; v_gene: TRBV13; CDR3nt: TGTGCCAGCAGCTTATACGCAGGGTACGAGCAGTACTTC; CDR3aa: CASSLYAGYEQYF
d_gene: NA; abundance: NA; j_gene: TRBJ1-2; v_gene: TRBV4-2; CDR3nt: TGTGCCAGCAGCCAAGATCTGTGGTATGGCTACACCTTC; CDR3aa: CASSQDLWYGYTF
d_gene: TRBD2; abundance: NA; j_gene: TRBJ2-3; v_gene: TRBV28; CDR3nt: TGTGCCAGCAATTTAATAGCGGGGGGGCGCACAGATACGCAGTATTTT; CDR3aa: CASNLIAGGRTDTQYF
d_gene: NA; abundance: NA; j_gene: TRBJ2-1; v_gene: TRBV6-1; CDR3nt: TGTGCCAGCAACATCCAGGGGTTTCATGAGCAGTTCTTC; CDR3aa: CASNIQGFHEQFF
d_gene: NA; abundance: NA; j_gene: TRBJ1-6; v_gene: TRBV19; CDR3nt: TGTGCCAGCCAACACCCTCCTCCAAAAAATTCACCCCTCCACTTT; CDR3aa: CASQHPPPKNSPLHF
d_gene: TRBD1; abundance: once; j_gene: TRBJ2-1; v_gene: TRBV25-1; CDR3nt: TGTGCCAGCGGAGGACAGGGGGCTTTTAAGTTCTTC; CDR3aa: CASGGQGAFKFF
d_gene: NA; abundance: NA; j_gene: TRBJ2-5; v_gene: TRBV7-2; CDR3nt: TGTGCCAGCAGCCCTCGAGGGGGAGGACAAGAGACCCAGTACTTC; CDR3aa: CASSPRGGGQETQYF
d_gene: NA; abundance: NA; j_gene: TRBJ1-1; v_gene: TRBV5-1; CDR3nt: TGCGCCAGCAGCCCAAGTCCGGGACATAGGGTCACTGAAGCTTTCTTT; CDR3aa: CASSPSPGHRVTEAFF
d_gene: NA; abundance: few; j_gene: TRBJ2-2; v_gene: TRBV10-1; CDR3nt: TGCGCCAGCAGTGAACGAAGATCGAACACCGGGGAGCTGTTTTTT; CDR3aa: CASSERRSNTGELFF
d_gene: NA; abundance: NA; j_gene: TRBJ1-2; v_gene: TRBV6-6; CDR3nt: TGTGCCAGCAGTCGGGACAAAAACTATGGCTACACCTTC; CDR3aa: CASSRDKNYGYTF
d_gene: TRBD2; abundance: NA; j_gene: TRBJ2-1; v_gene: TRBV18; CDR3nt: TGTGCCAGCTTGTCCGGGACTAGCTCCTACAATGAGCAGTTCTTC; CDR3aa: CASLSGTSSYNEQFF
d_gene: TRBD1; abundance: once; j_gene: TRBJ1-2; v_gene: TRBV2; CDR3nt: TGTGCCAGCTTGGGGGCAGGGGGCTATGGCTACACCTTC; CDR3aa: CASLGAGGYGYTF
d_gene: NA; abundance: once; j_gene: TRBJ2-3; v_gene: TRBV7-3; CDR3nt: TGTGCCAGCAGCCCCCACAAATCCTCTAGCACAGATACGCAGTATTTT; CDR3aa: CASSPHKSSSTDTQYF
d_gene: TRBD1; abundance: NA; j_gene: TRBJ1-2; v_gene: TRBV4-3; CDR3nt: TGCGCCAGCAGCACGGACAGGGTAGGGGGCTACACCTTC; CDR3aa: CASSTDRVGGYTF
d_gene: NA; abundance: once; j_gene: TRBJ2-7; v_gene: TRBV19; CDR3nt: TGTGCCAGGACGGGGGAGCTCTCCTACGAGCAGTACTTC; CDR3aa: CARTGELSYEQYF
d_gene: NA; abundance: NA; j_gene: TRBJ2-5; v_gene: TRBV19; CDR3nt: TGTGCCAGTAGTTGGACCCTTCTCCCACGGGAGACCCAGTACTTC; CDR3aa: CASSWTLLPRETQYF
d_gene: TRBD1; abundance: NA; j_gene: TRBJ1-4; v_gene: TRBV27; CDR3nt: TGTGCCAGCAGTCCCGGGACAGGCTTTACTGAAAAACTGTTTTTT; CDR3aa: CASSPGTGFTEKLFF